Listed below are T cell receptor beta chains from one sample, sequenced in a study of circulating CD8 cells and anti-PD-1 response in melanoma. A single record per CDR3 protein comes from TCRdb applying MiXCR to the reads. The table records around 690 distinct CDR3 sequences, about 7.7% of them present only once. The source was CD8+ T cells from PBMCs, collected at baseline or after one month of anti-PD-1 therapy (not recorded which). Receptors were obtained from a human donor with melanoma. CDR3s include the opening cysteine and the closing phenylalanine or tryptophan. A D gene is named only where the DNA matches it firmly. A clone size is listed for some rows: how often the clone was seen (once, few, many), or a class if it is expanded.

size	D	V	J	CDR3	DNA
large	-	TRBV7-3	TRBJ2-3	CASSLFAGTNSTDTQYF	TGTGCCAGCAGCTTGTTCGCTGGGACAAACAGCACAGATACGCAGTATTTT
medium-sized	TRBD1	TRBV27	TRBJ2-7	CASSFTGTGVNEQYF	TGTGCCAGCAGTTTCACCGGGACAGGGGTAAACGAGCAGTACTTC
large	TRBD2	TRBV2	TRBJ2-7	CASSEGWSGGSYEQYF	TGTGCCAGCAGTGAAGGGTGGAGCGGGGGTTCCTACGAGCAGTACTTC
few	-	TRBV7-3	TRBJ1-2	CASSLIGLGGEGNGYTF	TGTGCCAGCAGCTTAATCGGTCTGGGCGGTGAGGGGAATGGCTACACCTTC
large	-	TRBV28	TRBJ1-2	CASSSALGSGYTF	TGTGCCAGCAGTTCGGCCCTGGGAAGCGGCTACACCTTC
large	TRBD2	TRBV28	TRBJ2-5	CASGDPGLAYQETQYF	TGTGCCAGCGGGGATCCGGGACTAGCGTACCAAGAGACCCAGTACTTC
large	-	TRBV5-1	TRBJ2-7	CASPPRSSYEQYF	TGCGCCAGCCCCCCTAGGAGCTCCTACGAGCAGTACTTC
medium-sized	TRBD1	TRBV20-1	TRBJ2-7	CSGQGASEQYF	TGCAGTGGACAGGGGGCATCCGAGCAGTACTTC
medium-sized	-	TRBV7-2	TRBJ2-3	CASRGGRDTQYF	TGTGCCAGCAGGGGGGGCCGAGATACGCAGTATTTT
large	-	TRBV2	TRBJ2-5	CARNRRRDQETQYF	TGTGCCAGAAACAGGCGGAGGGACCAAGAGACCCAGTACTTC
medium-sized	TRBD2	TRBV9	TRBJ2-7	CASSGLAGDSYEQYF	TGTGCCAGCAGCGGCCTAGCGGGTGACTCCTACGAGCAGTACTTC
medium-sized	TRBD1	TRBV2	TRBJ1-5	CASRATGGWDQPQHF	TGTGCCAGCAGGGCCACAGGGGGCTGGGATCAGCCCCAGCATTTT
large	TRBD1	TRBV4-3	TRBJ2-5	CASSQPPRGPISNRETQYF	TGCGCCAGCAGCCAACCCCCCAGGGGGCCTATCTCCAATCGGGAGACCCAGTACTTC
medium-sized	TRBD2	TRBV29-1	TRBJ2-1	CSVEDLSRTSGRAGDEQFF	TGCAGCGTTGAAGATCTTTCGAGGACTAGCGGGAGGGCGGGCGATGAGCAGTTCTTC
large	-	TRBV21-1	TRBJ2-1	CASSKSTVINNEQFF	TGTGCCAGCAGCAAATCGACAGTTATTAACAATGAGCAGTTCTTC
medium-sized	TRBD2	TRBV5-4	TRBJ2-7	CASSSGTIYEQYF	TGTGCCAGCAGCTCCGGGACTATCTACGAGCAGTACTTC
few	TRBD1	TRBV19	TRBJ2-3	CASSIRDRSTDTQYF	TGTGCCAGTAGCATACGGGACAGAAGCACAGATACGCAGTATTTT
large	-	TRBV27	TRBJ2-1	CASSPAQTYNEQFF	TGTGCCAGCAGCCCCGCTCAGACCTACAATGAGCAGTTCTTC
-	-	TRBV23-1	TRBJ2-4	CASSPGASKNIQYF	TGCGCCAGCAGTCCGGGGGCTTCCAAAAACATACAGTACTTC
medium-sized	-	TRBV27	TRBJ2-2	CASSPLFRQVSGGELFF	TGTGCCAGCAGTCCCCTCTTCCGACAGGTCTCCGGCGGGGAGCTGTTTTTT
large	TRBD2	TRBV28	TRBJ2-7	CASRLGLDAEQYF	TGTGCCAGCAGATTGGGACTAGACGCCGAGCAGTACTTC
-	-	TRBV19	TRBJ1-4	CASSGIANEKLFF	TGTGCCAGTAGCGGGATTGCGAATGAAAAACTGTTTTTT
large	-	TRBV19	TRBJ2-7	CASSAAHLSSYEQYF	TGTGCCAGCTCCGCCGCTCATCTTAGCTCCTACGAGCAGTACTTC
large	TRBD2	TRBV7-3	TRBJ2-1	CASSLWASGESSYNEQFF	TGTGCCAGCAGCTTATGGGCTAGCGGGGAAAGCTCCTACAATGAGCAGTTCTTC
few	-	TRBV6-2/TRBV6-3	TRBJ2-7	CASSYRQIYEQYF	TGTGCCAGCAGTTATCGGCAGATCTACGAGCAGTACTTC
large	TRBD1	TRBV19	TRBJ2-1	CASSIGTGYDNEQFF	TGTGCGAGTTCCATCGGGACAGGTTACGACAATGAGCAGTTCTTC
large	-	TRBV27	TRBJ2-1	CASSSIDSVDNEQFF	TGTGCCAGCAGTTCCATAGACTCGGTGGACAATGAGCAGTTCTTC
few	-	TRBV19	TRBJ2-7	CASSSGRFPGHYEQYF	TGTGCCAGTAGTAGCGGAAGATTCCCGGGACACTACGAGCAGTACTTC
-	TRBD2	TRBV19	TRBJ2-1	CASSIVRGGAGEQFF	TGTGCCAGTAGTATAGTTCGCGGGGGGGCCGGTGAGCAGTTCTTC
large	TRBD2	TRBV5-4	TRBJ2-2	CASSWGTSGKQNTGELFF	TGTGCCAGCAGCTGGGGGACTAGCGGGAAGCAAAACACCGGGGAGCTGTTTTTT
large	TRBD1	TRBV19	TRBJ2-7	CASSMVAGQGRTYEQYF	TGTGCCAGTAGTATGGTGGCGGGACAGGGTAGGACCTACGAGCAGTACTTC
large	TRBD2	TRBV19	TRBJ2-1	CASSSSGGYNEQFF	TGTGCCAGTAGTAGTTCGGGGGGCTACAATGAGCAGTTCTTC
-	-	TRBV6-2/TRBV6-3	TRBJ1-2	CASSPDSPTGYTF	TGTGCCAGCAGTCCGGACAGTCCTACTGGCTACACCTTC
large	-	TRBV7-2	TRBJ2-7	CASSPKTLSYEQYF	TGTGCCAGCAGCCCCAAAACACTGTCCTACGAGCAGTACTTC
few	-	TRBV19	TRBJ2-7	CASSIAGGNSYEQYF	TGTGCCAGTAGTATCGCTGGCGGGAACTCCTACGAGCAGTACTTC
large	-	TRBV19	TRBJ1-1	CASSIVAANTEAFF	TGTGCCAGTAGTATCGTGGCGGCGAACACTGAAGCTTTCTTT
large	TRBD1	TRBV28	TRBJ1-1	CASSYTGDSTEAFF	TGTGCCAGCAGTTACACAGGGGATTCCACTGAAGCTTTCTTT
large	-	TRBV5-6	TRBJ2-7	CASSLGRAYEQYF	TGTGCCAGCAGCTTGGGGAGAGCCTACGAGCAGTACTTC
-	-	TRBV7-2	TRBJ2-7	CASSSSGLPGEQYF	TGTGCCAGCAGCTCCTCGGGGCTCCCGGGGGAGCAGTACTTC
large	TRBD2	TRBV28	TRBJ2-7	CASSSPRTSLTYEQYF	TGTGCCAGCAGTTCGCCCAGGACTAGCCTAACCTACGAGCAGTACTTC
large	-	TRBV19	TRBJ2-7	CASSTVSGLSYEQYF	TGTGCCAGTAGTACCGTTAGCGGCCTCTCCTACGAGCAGTACTTC
large	-	TRBV28	TRBJ1-1	CASRPRDTNTEAFF	TGTGCCAGCCGACCCCGGGACACGAACACTGAAGCTTTCTTT
medium-sized	-	TRBV20-1	TRBJ1-5	CSARPWGDLDSNQPQHF	TGCAGTGCTAGACCCTGGGGCGATTTGGATAGCAATCAGCCCCAGCATTTT
-	TRBD2	TRBV27	TRBJ2-1	CAGNDLAAGNEQFF	TGTGCCGGCAACGATTTGGCAGCGGGAAATGAGCAGTTCTTC
medium-sized	-	TRBV19	TRBJ2-7	CASSITGGDPYEQYF	TGTGCCAGTAGTATTACCGGGGGAGACCCCTACGAGCAGTACTTC
-	-	TRBV20-1	TRBJ2-5	CSAREGTGSETQYF	TGCAGTGCTAGAGAGGGGACGGGGTCAGAGACCCAGTACTTC
few	-	TRBV19	TRBJ1-3	CASSPRDGGNTIYF	TGTGCCAGTAGTCCCCGGGACGGTGGAAACACCATATATTTT
medium-sized	TRBD1	TRBV11-2	TRBJ2-2	CASSPTGGKMAGELFF	TGTGCCAGCAGCCCGACAGGGGGGAAGATGGCCGGGGAGCTGTTTTTT
large	TRBD2	TRBV20-1	TRBJ2-1	CSARMVAGDPDNEQFF	TGCAGTGCTAGAATGGTAGCGGGAGATCCGGACAATGAGCAGTTCTTC
large	-	TRBV27	TRBJ2-3	CASSARLVDTQYF	TGTGCCAGCAGTGCACGACTTGTAGATACGCAGTATTTT
large	-	TRBV25-1	TRBJ1-2	CASSELGREQNYGYTF	TGTGCCAGCAGTGAATTAGGTCGGGAACAGAACTATGGCTACACCTTC
-	-	TRBV27	TRBJ1-2	CASSPGRGDYGYAF	TGTGCCAGCAGCCCAGGGAGGGGAGACTATGGCTACGCCTTC
large	TRBD2	TRBV7-9	TRBJ2-1	CAGDSGRAPVSEQFF	TGTGCCGGGGATAGCGGGAGGGCCCCGGTAAGCGAGCAGTTCTTC
medium-sized	-	TRBV9	TRBJ2-7	CASSAGDGLATKYKQYF	TGTGCCAGCAGCGCAGGGGATGGGTTGGCCACCAAGTACAAGCAGTACTTC
large	-	TRBV5-4	TRBJ2-3	CATTDPGHLTDTQYF	TGTGCCACCACCGACCCGGGTCATCTAACAGATACGCAGTATTTT
large	-	TRBV2	TRBJ2-1	CASVYSSYNEQFF	TGTGCCAGCGTTTACAGCTCCTACAATGAGCAGTTCTTC
-	-	TRBV19	TRBJ1-5	CASSAPGRINQPQHF	TGTGCCAGTAGTGCTCCGGGACGTATCAATCAGCCCCAGCATTTT
large	-	TRBV24-1	TRBJ1-1	CATSDSGRLNTEAFF	TGTGCCACCAGTGATAGCGGGCGGTTGAACACTGAAGCTTTCTTT
few	-	TRBV7-3	TRBJ1-1	CASSSNLGTEAFF	TGTGCCAGCAGCTCAAATTTGGGCACTGAAGCTTTCTTT